This T cell receptor beta chain was identified in a study of post-analysis software for immune sequencing data. In the case of this clonotype: As yet, its antigen is unknown.

The CDR3 contains 16 residues. Trimming at V came to 1 base and at J to 7 bases, leaving 12 bases not matched to a gene. CDR1 is SGHRS and CDR2 is YFSETQ in the germline V gene. Study results and limitations: Patients showed TRBV5-6, TRBV5-1 and TRBV20-1 among five TRBV segments more frequent than in controls.

Sequencing libraries made from TCR beta cDNA carried unique molecular identifiers. T cells numbering about 0.9 to 11 million yielded cDNA molecules that totaled around 500,000. TCRdb re-derived calls from the PCR reads in MiXCR, one entry per CDR3 protein. The sample includes about 540,000 distinct CDR3 sequences, approximately 34% of them seen just once. The TCR was taken from a girl under 18 with multiple sclerosis. Material: blood. The chain employs TRBV5-1 and TRBJ1-2; 8 positions match TRBD1. CDR3 amino acids: CASSLLAGGEGFGYTF. The CDR3 DNA reads TGCGCCAGCAGCTTGCTGGCAGGGGGCGAAGGATTTGGCTACACCTTC.